A selection of T cell receptor beta chains follows, all from one sample in a study of blood T cell repertoires in COVID-19. Clones were sequenced by immunoSEQ multiplex PCR, and TCRdb holds only the in-frame ones, with some missing. Of tens of thousands of clones detected, roughly 88% appear once; the ten largest clones hold around 16%. Sequenced input: peripheral blood. The source is a man in his 70s with acute or convalescent COVID-19. Each CDR3 is given with its conserved first and last residue. The D gene is left open where the match is weak. Some rows mark clone size as missing; the rest say once, few, many or name a class of expanded clone.

NA	TRBV5-1	TRBJ2-7	NA	CASSLEQDYEQYF	TGCGCCAGCAGCTTGGAACAGGACTACGAGCAGTACTTC
NA	TRBV3-1/TRBV3-2	TRBJ1-3	NA	CASSQARREINTIYF	TGTGCCAGCAGCCAAGCTAGACGTGAAATAAACACCATATATTTT
NA	TRBV15	TRBJ2-7	NA	CATSRVEGGQYF	TGTGCCACCAGCAGAGTAGAGGGAGGGCAGTACTTC
TRBD2	TRBV27	TRBJ2-1	NA	CASSFTSGSRFF	TGTGCCAGCAGTTTCACTAGCGGGAGTCGGTTCTTC
NA	TRBV9	TRBJ2-5	NA	CASSGTPGGSETQYF	TGTGCCAGCAGCGGGACCCCCGGGGGTTCAGAGACCCAGTACTTC
NA	TRBV9	TRBJ2-7	NA	CASSVGQVGEQYF	TGTGCCAGCAGCGTAGGGCAGGTGGGCGAGCAGTACTTC
TRBD1	TRBV5-6	TRBJ1-6	NA	CASTSDRVDSPLHF	TGTGCCAGCACCTCCGACAGGGTAGATTCACCCCTCCACTTT
NA	TRBV27	TRBJ1-5	NA	CASSPLEALSNQPQHF	TGTGCCAGCAGTCCCCTGGAGGCCTTGAGCAATCAGCCCCAGCATTTT
TRBD2	TRBV9	TRBJ2-7	NA	CASSPGTSGPYEQYF	TGTGCCAGCAGCCCCGGGACTAGCGGACCCTACGAGCAGTACTTC
NA	TRBV6-5	TRBJ1-4	NA	CASREPNEKLFF	TGTGCCAGCAGGGAGCCGAATGAAAAACTGTTTTTT
TRBD2	TRBV11-2	TRBJ2-5	few	CASSPSGLAGLETQYF	TGTGCCAGCAGCCCTTCGGGACTAGCGGGACTCGAGACCCAGTACTTC
NA	TRBV4-1	TRBJ1-1	NA	CASSQVLGGDTEAFF	TGCGCCAGCAGCCAAGTGCTAGGGGGGGACACTGAAGCTTTCTTT
TRBD2	TRBV19	TRBJ2-1	NA	CASHTSGIPGGQFF	TGTGCCAGTCATACTAGCGGGATTCCCGGGGGGCAGTTCTTC
NA	TRBV9	TRBJ2-7	medium-sized	CASSVATTGDSYEQYF	TGTGCCAGCAGCGTAGCTACGACGGGGGATTCCTACGAGCAGTACTTC
TRBD1	TRBV18	TRBJ1-2	NA	CASSPPDRDYGYTF	TGTGCCAGCTCACCACCGGACAGGGACTATGGCTACACCTTC
NA	TRBV9	TRBJ2-7	NA	CASSARDSIYEQYF	TGTGCCAGCAGCGCAAGGGACTCTATCTACGAGCAGTACTTC
NA	TRBV3-1/TRBV3-2	TRBJ2-5	NA	CATSNRDLGTQYF	TGTGCCACCTCAAACAGGGATTTAGGGACCCAGTACTTC
NA	TRBV19	TRBJ1-5	NA	CASRGGVRANQPQHF	TGTGCCAGTAGGGGGGGAGTCCGGGCCAACCAGCCCCAGCATTTT
NA	TRBV12-3/TRBV12-4	TRBJ2-2	few	CASSRTGNGELFF	TGTGCCAGCAGCCGGACTGGGAACGGGGAGCTGTTTTTT
NA	TRBV12-3/TRBV12-4	TRBJ2-5	few	CASSFGLQETQYF	TGTGCCAGCAGTTTTGGCCTCCAAGAGACCCAGTACTTC
NA	TRBV15	TRBJ2-1	NA	CATSRDPTTQGSYNEQFF	TGTGCCACCAGCAGAGACCCAACAACCCAGGGTTCCTACAATGAGCAGTTCTTC
NA	TRBV29-1	TRBJ2-7	few	CSVDRGHGGGEQYF	TGCAGCGTTGACCGGGGTCATGGGGGAGGCGAGCAGTACTTC
NA	TRBV9	TRBJ1-2	once	CASTTDPGGDNYGYTF	TGTGCCAGCACCACTGATCCGGGGGGGGACAACTATGGCTACACCTTC
TRBD2	TRBV11-3	TRBJ2-2	NA	CASSSRLAGVAGELFF	TGTGCCAGCAGCTCCAGACTAGCGGGAGTGGCCGGGGAGCTGTTTTTT
NA	TRBV15	TRBJ2-7	NA	CATSRDAAVGAHEQYF	TGTGCCACCAGCAGAGATGCTGCCGTAGGGGCCCACGAGCAGTACTTC
TRBD1	TRBV12-3/TRBV12-4	TRBJ1-3	NA	CASSLTGLNTIYF	TGTGCCAGCAGTTTGACAGGGTTAAACACCATATATTTT
NA	TRBV3-1/TRBV3-2	TRBJ2-7	NA	CASSQGDSLAYEQYF	TGTGCCAGCAGCCAAGGGGACTCCCTAGCCTACGAGCAGTACTTC
TRBD1	TRBV6-1	TRBJ2-7	NA	CASSDRGNFYEQYF	TGTGCCAGCAGTGACAGGGGGAACTTTTACGAGCAGTACTTC
NA	TRBV7-2	TRBJ2-1	NA	CASSLVRGNEQFF	TGTGCCAGCAGCTTAGTAAGGGGCAATGAGCAGTTCTTC
TRBD1	TRBV2	TRBJ1-5	few	CASSGQGVSNQPQHF	TGTGCCAGCAGTGGACAGGGCGTTAGCAATCAGCCCCAGCATTTT